This T cell receptor (beta chain) was identified in a study of cytomegalovirus exposure and HLA in healthy donors. V dropped 5 bases and J dropped 7 bases, with 14 bases sitting between them. This CDR3 region has 14 residues. Germline CDR1 ENHRY, CDR2 SYGVKD. This clone has just a few counts. The repertoire was sequenced with immunoSEQ multiplex PCR; TCRdb's copy has only in-frame clones and lacks some. The sample includes 130,000 to 150,000 clones, around 88% of them seen just once. The chain uses TRBV10-3 and TRBJ2-2; D not resolved. The sequencing sample was made of PBMCs. The receptor's source is a woman aged 18-29 years in good health and CMV-seropositive. In DNA form, the CDR3 reads TGTGCCATCAGTCACACGACCACTAACGGGGAGCTGTTTTTT. Translating it yields CAISHTTTNGELFF.